Each of the 32 T cell receptor beta chains below was sequenced from the same sample in a study of blood T cell repertoires in COVID-19. This table comes from immunoSEQ multiplex PCR, and its TCRdb copy is limited to in-frame clones, with some not included. The sample includes roughly 200,000 clones, 85% to 95% of them seen just once. Sample: peripheral blood. The receptors here all came from a young man with COVID-19, enrolled during active disease.

The rearrangement uses TRBV5-1 and TRBJ2-1; TRBD1 agrees at 7 bases. Germline loops: CDR1 SGHRS, CDR2 YFSETQ. The CDR3 contains 14 residues. V trimming: 5 bases; J trimming: 5 bases; junction bases outside the gene matches: 7. CDR3 sequence: CASRLDRAHNEQFF. The CDR3 region has the DNA TGCGCCAGCAGGTTAGACAGGGCGCACAATGAGCAGTTCTTC. Together with reference TRBV5-1 and TRBJ2-1, the CDR3 gives the full variable domain: KAGVTQTPRYLIKTRGQQVTLSCSPISGHRSVSWYQQTPGQGLQFLFEYFSETQRNKGNFPGRFSGRQFSNSRSEMNVSTLELGDSALYLCASRLDRAHNEQFFGPGTRLTVL.

The count of this clone is one. V is TRBV5-1 and J is TRBJ2-3; TRBD1 aligns across 9 bases. Germline lookup yields CDR1 SGHRS and CDR2 YFSETQ. Trimming at V came to 3 bases and at J to 2 bases, leaving 13 bases not matched to a gene. This CDR3 has 18 amino acids. DNA for the CDR3: TGCGCCAGCAGCTCCGACAGGGGGGCCTCTGATTTCACAGATACGCAGTATTTT. Translation: CASSSDRGASDFTDTQYF.

J is TRBJ2-7 and V is TRBV7-2, with TRBD1 identical over 7 bases. V shed 5 bases, J shed 0 bases, and the junction held 4 bases outside the gene matches. The germline V gene has CDR1 SGHTA and CDR2 FQGNSA. This CDR3 contains 14 residues. The CDR3 DNA follows: TGTGCCAGCAGCGTCGGGACAGCCTCCTACGAGCAGTACTTC. Its protein product is CASSVGTASYEQYF. Combining the CDR3 with reference TRBV7-2 and TRBJ2-7 gives the whole variable domain GAGVSQSPSNKVTEKGKDVELRCDPISGHTALYWYRQSLGQGLEFLIYFQGNSAPDKSGLPSDRFSAERTGGSVSTLTIQRTQQEDSAVYLCASSVGTASYEQYFGPGTRLTVT.

J is TRBJ2-7 and V is TRBV24-1, with TRBD1 matching 7 bases. V gave up 4 bases and J gave up 4 bases; unmatched junction bases: 6. The CDR3 runs to 14 residues. From germline, CDR1 is KGHDR and CDR2 SFDVKD. CDR3 nucleotide sequence: TGTGCCACCAGTGACCACAGGGGAACTTACGAGCAGTACTTC. Translated, it gives CATSDHRGTYEQYF.

This chain links TRBV9 with TRBJ1-3; TRBD1 might be the D (5 bases). This CDR3 is built from 15 residues. Deletions cut 2 bases from V and 3 bases from J, with 12 bases between. Germline CDR1 reads SGDLS; CDR2 reads YYNGEE. CDR3 sequence: CASSVGQGFGNTIYF. CDR3 bases: TGTGCCAGCAGCGTCGGGCAGGGATTTGGAAACACCATATATTTT.

The V and J genes are TRBV3-1 (or the pseudogene TRBV3-2) and TRBJ2-3, with 12 nucleotides matching TRBD2. CDR3 length: 17 residues. V lost 4 bases to trimming and J lost 3 bases; unmatched junction nucleotides: 8. The germline V gene encodes CDR1 LGHDT and CDR2 YNNKEL (reference sequence). In nucleotides, the CDR3 is TGTGCCAGCAGCCGGCTACTAGCGGGGGGCGGGACAGATACGCAGTATTTT. Translation gives CASSRLLAGGGTDTQYF.

This rearrangement joins TRBV7-9 to TRBJ1-5; D perhaps matches TRBD1 (5 bases). Germline V gene lookup returns CDR1 SEHNR and CDR2 FQNEAQ (reference sequence). This CDR3 is built from 15 residues. V was shortened by 4 bases and J by 6 bases, with 16 bases between the two germline ends. CDR3 sequence: CASSYGDHGGQPQHF. CDR3 DNA sequence: TGTGCCAGCAGCTACGGGGACCACGGGGGTCAGCCCCAGCATTTT. The complete variable domain, with remaining parts taken from reference TRBV7-9 and TRBJ1-5, reads DTGVSQNPRHKITKRGQNVTFRCDPISEHNRLYWYRQTLGQGPEFLTYFQNEAQLEKSRLLSDRFSAERPKGSFSTLEIQRTEQGDSAMYLCASSYGDHGGQPQHFGDGTRLSIL.

This clone has just one count. The chain uses TRBV10-2 and TRBJ1-2; unclear D gene. Germline V gene lookup returns CDR1 WSHSY and CDR2 SAAADI. The germline V and J ends were trimmed by 3 bases and 3 bases, with 14 bases remaining between them. CDR3 length equals 15 residues. As DNA, the CDR3 is TGCGCCAGCAGTGACCCTTTACGGGGAGACTATGGCTACACCTTC. Residues: CASSDPLRGDYGYTF.

The gene calls are TRBV5-6 and TRBJ2-4, with 8 bases matching TRBD1. This CDR3 spans 19 amino acids. Looked up from germline, CDR1 is SGHDT and CDR2 is YYEEEE. Trimming cost V 0 bases and J 7 bases; bases outside gene matches: 18. This chain's CDR3 is CASSLGQGNPGYGSNIQYF. Written as DNA, the CDR3 is TGTGCCAGCAGCTTGGGACAGGGGAATCCAGGGTATGGGTCGAACATTCAGTACTTC.

Written as DNA, the CDR3 is TGTGCCATCAGTGAGTCCTCCGGGACAGGGGTCGGCTACACCTTC. It yields the protein CAISESSGTGVGYTF. The chain couples TRBV10-3 to TRBJ1-2, with 10 positions matching TRBD1. Looked up from germline, CDR1 is ENHRY and CDR2 is SYGVKD. There are 15 residues in the CDR3. Trimming cost V 0 bases and J 8 bases; bases outside gene matches: 6.

This chain connects TRBV18 to TRBJ2-3; no clear D gene. Germline-derived CDR1 and CDR2 are KGHSH and LQKENI. Trimming cost V 3 bases and J 0 bases, with 13 bases left between them. The CDR3 loop spans 16 amino acids. The CDR3 loop reads CASSPLPVSSTDTQYF. DNA for the CDR3: TGTGCCAGCTCACCTCTTCCAGTATCTAGCACAGATACGCAGTATTTT.

The chain joins TRBV30 to TRBJ2-5; no reliable D call. The germline CDR1 and CDR2 sequences are GTSNPN and SVGIG (reference sequence). CDR3 length equals 15 residues. V lost 1 base and J 1 base, leaving 13 bases between the germline ends. CDR3 bases: TGTGCCTGGAGTGCCTCGGCAGGCTTCCAAGAGACCCAGTACTTC. It yields the protein CAWSASAGFQETQYF.

The V call is TRBV12-3 or TRBV12-4, the J call TRBJ1-1, with D perhaps matching TRBD1 (5 bases). With 5 bases removed from V and 10 bases from J, the gap between germline ends came to 14 bases. The CDR3 loop spans 12 amino acids. The CDR3 region is CASSPRQSLAFF. DNA for the CDR3: TGTGCCAGCAGTCCCCGACAGAGTCTAGCTTTCTTT.

V is TRBV2 and J is TRBJ1-3; D remains ambiguous. The CDR3 runs 14 residues. Germline assignment: CDR1 SNHLY and CDR2 FYNNEI. The V and J ends lost 7 bases and 0 bases respectively, with 10 bases between them. The DNA of the CDR3 is TGTGCCAGCATCTTCGACAACTCTGGAAACACCATATATTTT. This gives the protein CASIFDNSGNTIYF.

The chain links TRBV11-1 to TRBJ2-5, with 9 bases lining up with TRBD1. CDR1 and CDR2 from the germline V gene are SGHAT and FQDESV (reference sequence). The CDR3 runs to 15 residues. The ends lost 6 bases at V and 3 bases at J; junction bases unmatched: 8. CDR3 sequence: CASRLQGAPKETQYF. Written as DNA, the CDR3 is TGTGCCAGCAGACTACAGGGGGCCCCAAAAGAGACCCAGTACTTC.

The chain carries TRBV12-3 or TRBV12-4 and TRBJ1-5; D ambiguous. V was trimmed by 6 bases and J by 4 bases, leaving 10 bases between them. The CDR3 contains 13 residues. The CDR3 coding sequence is TGTGCCAGCAGGACCGGGAGTAATCAGCCCCAGCATTTT. This sequence encodes CASRTGSNQPQHF.

The chain links TRBV7-3 to TRBJ2-1, with D maybe TRBD1 (6 bases). Germline V CDR1 and CDR2: SGHTA, FQGTGA. The CDR3 has 15 amino acids. Deletions cut 4 bases from V and 2 bases from J, with 12 bases between. CDR3: CASSSQGQPYNEQFF. DNA of the CDR3: TGTGCCAGCAGCTCCCAGGGGCAGCCCTACAATGAGCAGTTCTTC.

The rearrangement uses TRBV5-1 and TRBJ1-6; 8 nucleotides line up with TRBD1. The CDR3 sequence is 14 residues long. Germline V CDR1 and CDR2: SGHRS, YFSETQ. J lost 8 bases, V lost 5 bases, and 6 bases had no gene match. CDR3 in DNA: TGCGCCAGCAGGAGACAGGGGCAGGATTCACCCCTCCACTTT. Protein sequence: CASRRQGQDSPLHF.

This chain links TRBV6-1 with TRBJ1-1; D is uncertain. The length of the CDR3 is 12 residues. The germline V gene has CDR1 MNHNS and CDR2 SASEGT. Trimming removed 3 bases at V and 5 bases at J, with 7 bases between. CDR3 in DNA: TGTGCCAGCAGTGAGGGGAGGACTGAAGCTTTCTTT. It specifies CASSEGRTEAFF.

The chain employs TRBV13 and TRBJ2-7; 10 nucleotides match TRBD2. With V trimmed by 0 bases and J by 6 bases, 5 bases remained unmatched. Germline lookup yields CDR1 PRHDT and CDR2 FYEKMQ (reference sequence). The CDR3 spans 15 residues. CDR3 protein: CASSLGGLAESEQYF. DNA for the CDR3: TGTGCCAGCAGCTTAGGTGGACTAGCGGAGTCCGAGCAGTACTTC.

The V call is TRBV5-1, the J call TRBJ2-5; 8 bases fit TRBD1. The CDR3 length is 14 residues. After removal of 4 bases from V and 1 base from J, the junction contained 3 bases not matched to a gene. Germline V CDR1 and CDR2: SGHRS, YFSETQ. The CDR3 nucleotides are TGCGCCAGCAGCGCGGGACAGGCCCAAGAGACCCAGTACTTC. Its protein product is CASSAGQAQETQYF.

A word on this clone: The same CDR3 also results from other DNA sequences found in this sample. The chain couples TRBV5-4 to TRBJ1-6, with 8 bases identical to TRBD1. The germline V gene encodes CDR1 SGHNT and CDR2 YYREEE (reference sequence). The V gene end was trimmed by 0 bases and the J gene end by 7 bases; junction bases not matched to a gene: 0. This CDR3 region has 14 residues. The CDR3: CASSLGQGNSPLHF. In DNA, the CDR3 is TGTGCCAGCAGCTTGGGACAGGGGAATTCACCCCTCCACTTT.

The chain joins TRBV19 to TRBJ1-5, with 8 positions matching TRBD1. The trim removed 8 bases at V and 6 bases at J, leaving 15 bases unmatched. Germline CDR1 is LNHDA and CDR2 is SQIVND (reference sequence). The CDR3 extends over 16 amino acids. The chain's CDR3 is CASHPPGTGGFQPQHF. The CDR3 bases are TGTGCCAGTCATCCCCCGGGAACAGGGGGTTTTCAGCCCCAGCATTTT.

The CDR3 spells CASSLGDYGGSPLHF. As DNA, the CDR3 is TGTGCCAGCAGCTTAGGGGACTATGGTGGTTCACCCCTCCACTTT. The J gene is TRBJ1-6, the V gene TRBV7-9; D perhaps matches TRBD1 (5 bases). Germline CDR1 is SEHNR and CDR2 is FQNEAQ (reference sequence). Trimming shortened V by 1 base and J by 9 bases, and 13 bases separated the two germline ends. The CDR3 totals 15 residues.

The V and J genes are TRBV14 and TRBJ2-3, with D perhaps matching TRBD2 (6 bases). Germline V gives CDR1 SGHDN, CDR2 FVKESK. Trimming shortened V by 0 bases and J by 3 bases, and 13 bases separated the two germline ends. CDR3 length: 16 residues. The CDR3 is CASSQEEGFWTDTQYF. The CDR3 region has the DNA TGTGCCAGCAGCCAAGAGGAGGGGTTCTGGACAGATACGCAGTATTTT.

V gene TRBV7-6 combines with J gene TRBJ2-7; 10 bases map to TRBD1. V was clipped by 4 bases and J by 5 bases; unmatched bases: 11. Germline CDR1 reads SGHVS; CDR2 reads FNYEAQ. This CDR3 region has 16 residues. CDR3 in DNA: TGTGCCAGCAGCTCTCGACAGGGGGCATATGGTGACGAGCAGTACTTC. Translation: CASSSRQGAYGDEQYF.

The sample holds a few counts of this clone. J is TRBJ1-2 and V is TRBV27; D might be TRBD1 (5 bases). The CDR3 loop spans 15 amino acids. Germline CDR1 and CDR2: MNHEY and SMNVEV (reference sequence). V was cut by 8 bases and J by 4 bases, with 20 bases left in between. The CDR3 DNA reads TGTGCCAGCTCCCTGTTGGGGGAGGGAAGCTATGGCTACACCTTC. Translating gives CASSLLGEGSYGYTF.

The chain combines TRBV7-9 with TRBJ2-2; 9 bases line up with TRBD2. The trim removed 4 bases at V and 2 bases at J, leaving 5 bases unmatched. This CDR3 is built from 16 residues. Per the germline V gene, CDR1 is SEHNR and CDR2 is FQNEAQ (reference sequence). The CDR3 DNA reads TGTGCCAGCAGCTCAGGGACTAGCTTCAACACCGGGGAGCTGTTTTTT. The encoded protein is CASSSGTSFNTGELFF. Full variable domain (remainder filled in from reference TRBV7-9 and TRBJ2-2): DTGVSQNPRHKITKRGQNVTFRCDPISEHNRLYWYRQTLGQGPEFLTYFQNEAQLEKSRLLSDRFSAERPKGSFSTLEIQRTEQGDSAMYLCASSSGTSFNTGELFFGEGSRLTVL.

The chain recombines TRBV6-1 with TRBJ2-7; D may be TRBD1 (5 bases). In germline, CDR1 is MNHNS, CDR2 SASEGT. Trimming left V 2 bases short and J 1 base short, with 18 bases between. This CDR3 is built from 17 residues. The CDR3 here is CASSEMGRRVWSYEQYF. Written as DNA, the CDR3 is TGTGCCAGCAGTGAAATGGGGCGAAGGGTTTGGTCCTACGAGCAGTACTTC.

CDR3 DNA sequence: TGTGCCAGCAGCCGACCTCAGGGGGGCAACAATGAGCAGTTCTTC. This codes for CASSRPQGGNNEQFF. V is TRBV2 and J is TRBJ2-1; weak D call: TRBD1 (7 bases). V was shortened by 6 bases and J by 5 bases, with 17 bases between the two germline ends. This CDR3 region has 15 residues. Germline assignment: CDR1 SNHLY and CDR2 FYNNEI.

The rearrangement joins TRBV6-4 to TRBJ2-3; 8 bases align to TRBD1. Germline trimming cut 6 bases from V and 5 bases from J; bases unmatched to any gene: 10. The germline V gene encodes CDR1 MRHNA and CDR2 SNTAGT. The CDR3 has 15 amino acids. CDR3 bases: TGTGCCAGCAGCCAAGACAGGGGAGACGTAGATACGCAGTATTTT. Translated: CASSQDRGDVDTQYF.

The chain recombines TRBV6-5 with TRBJ2-5, with D unresolved. V was clipped by 6 bases and J by 0 bases, with 5 bases between them. The CDR3 runs 12 residues. CDR1 is MNHEY, CDR2 SVGAGI, per germline. In DNA form, the CDR3 reads TGTGCCAGCAGCACAGACCAAGAGACCCAGTACTTC. This codes for CASSTDQETQYF.